Detailed here is one T cell receptor (beta chain). What antigen it recognizes has not been identified. Base qualities are not provided; no much larger clone lies one nucleotide away. The method behind the library was the immunoSEQ multiplex PCR assay. RNA was extracted from all samples and reverse transcribed into cDNA as template for TCR sequencing. First-strand cDNA was synthesized using SuperScript III with a 2:1 mix of oligo-dT and random hexamers. A synthetic immune receptor repertoire was used to gauge amplification bias, and whatever bias remained was removed computationally. In the original analysis: Raw reads were preprocessed to remove errors, and CDR3 was defined according to IMGT conventions as the region from the conserved cysteine to phenylalanine. Clonality was computed by normalizing Shannon entropy by log2 of the number of productive unique TCRs and subtracting the result from 1. Whether each scalp clone was CD4 or CD8 was inferred by checking scalp TCRbeta sequences against the CD4 and CD8 repertoires from sorted blood. Drawn from immuneACCESS, this table holds only the in-frame rearrangements with V and J called that TCRdb kept. Clones are partly lost; checked studies trace under half to an unresolved V gene and leave the rest unexplained. From that table come the V and J calls and clone size; the DNA was used to work out D and trimming. Present in this sample are about 180,000 clones, roughly 58% of which were seen just once. Of the sample, about a sixth is held by the ten largest clones.

This specimen belongs to a study of CD8+ T cells in alopecia areata (dated by TCRdb to the late 2010s). In terms of the full investigation: The treated patients, all with moderate-to-severe alopecia areata, were enrolled in an open-label pilot trial of oral tofacitinib given at 5 to 10 mg twice daily. Scalp clonality was compared across normal scalp (n=4), patchy alopecia areata scalp (n=8), and alopecia totalis/universalis scalp (n=8). RNA was extracted with the PAXgene miRNA kit for fixed scalp, the miRNeasy kit for PBMCs, and the RNeasy kit for mouse skin. Tofacitinib was given for 6 to 18 months, followed by 6 months of follow-up off drug to assess delayed response and recurrence. Biopsies were taken from tofacitinib-treated patients at baseline and at 4 and 24 weeks of treatment, and a later scalp biopsy was taken in several of the tofacitinib-treated patients. For the treated patients, the SALT score, which quantifies what percentage of scalp surface area is affected, served as the measure of disease severity. On the human side, TCRbeta sequencing was run on scalp tissue and on sorted CD4+ and CD8+ peripheral blood T cells from healthy controls and from alopecia areata patients with either patchy or totalis/universalis disease. TCRbeta CDR3 regions were amplified by immunoSEQ multiplex PCR using 35 Vbeta forward and 13 Jbeta reverse primers. To study T cell clonal expansion in alopecia areata, the researchers applied high-throughput TCRbeta sequencing to both the C3H/HeJ mouse model and human patients.

The junction carries 16 bases between V and J, which are trimmed by 2 bases and 5 bases respectively. Per the germline V gene (reference sequence), SGHNT is the CDR1 and YYREEE is the CDR2. The CDR3 goes from the cysteine to the phenylalanine over 15 residues. The DNA shown is the 45-base CDR3, in frame from base 1. The treatment or condition label of this sample denotes: oral pan-JAK inhibitor, 5-10 mg twice daily. Lesional scalp punch biopsies and peripheral blood were collected from alopecia areata patients. PBMCs were separated by density centrifugation and stained for CD3, CD4 and CD8, after which CD4+ and CD8+ T cells were sorted on a FACSAria. On the study overall, not on this receptor specifically: With tofacitinib, both scalp clonality and the number of expanded CD8+ clones among the top 100 scalp clones went down significantly. During tofacitinib treatment, many expanded lesional clones stuck around in both scalp and blood, and this persistence may partly explain why relapse happens after treatment is stopped. Unlike mouse skin, which is dominated by gammadelta T cells, normal human skin has resident alphabeta T cells that are also sequenced, and this complicates analysis of the scalp TCR repertoire. Lesional scalp, especially in alopecia totalis/universalis, showed higher clonality and more expanded CD8+ clones than normal scalp, suggesting antigenic drive. Because the treated cohort was small and had only one nonresponder, larger studies are needed to examine links between baseline CD8+ expansion and response. Shared TCR sequences between patients were less evident than in mice, which may be partly attributable to HLA diversity in the patient population.

The chain joins TRBV5-4 to TRBJ2-5; a tentative D match to TRBD2 spans 5 bases. Source: CD4+ T cells sorted from blood, taken between weeks 55 and 65, from a patient treated with tofacitinib. The source of this sequence is a human donor with alopecia areata. The nucleotide sequence reads as follows: TGTGCCAGCAGCTTTCAACGGGGTCTGTTGGAGACCCAGTACTTC. It specifies CASSFQRGLLETQYF.